One TCR beta chain is described in this entry. Assay: immunoSEQ multiplex PCR; the TCRdb copy retains only in-frame clones and omits some. The table includes 200,000 or so clones, around 86% detected once. The V end was cut by 4 bases, the J end by 2 bases, with 12 bases between. The CDR3 length is 15 residues. Germline loops: CDR1 SGHAT, CDR2 FQNNGV. The data originate from a study of blood T cell repertoires in COVID-19. The chain couples TRBV11-2 to TRBJ2-1; D might be TRBD2 (6 bases). Sequenced sample: PBMCs or T cells enriched from blood (not recorded which). The TCR sequence derives from a man younger than 40 in a cohort exposed to, infected with or recovered from COVID-19 (not recorded which). CDR3 protein: CASSSWRGPYNEQFF. The CDR3 bases are TGTGCCAGCAGCTCCTGGAGGGGTCCCTACAATGAGCAGTTCTTC.